The next 21 T cell receptor beta chains were all read from a single sample in a study of patients and donors after allogeneic stem cell transplantation. A single record per CDR3 protein comes from TCRdb applying MiXCR to the RT-PCR reads. The data hold some 960,000 distinct CDR3 sequences, with approximately 19% observed a single time. The source material was blood, either unsorted or a sorted T cell fraction (not recorded which). These receptors all stem from a human donor who was either an allogeneic HSCT recipient or a stem cell or donor lymphocyte infusion donor (not recorded which). It is not recorded whose cells these are; they may come from a transplant donor.

This clonotype has just a few counts. The chain carries TRBV20-1 and TRBJ1-2; D is uncertain. CDR3 length equals 14 residues. CDR1 is DFQATT, CDR2 SNEGSKA, per germline (reference sequence). V was clipped by 0 bases and J by 8 bases, with 16 bases between them. The CDR3: CSARDREGPVGYTF. CDR3 DNA: TGCAGTGCTAGAGATCGAGAAGGGCCAGTAGGCTACACCTTC.

In this sample, this clonotype turned up a few times. The chain joins TRBV20-1 to TRBJ1-1; D uncertain. Germline V lookup: CDR1 DFQATT, CDR2 SNEGSKA (reference sequence). V gave up 3 bases and J gave up 6 bases, with 11 bases separating them. The CDR3 sequence is 12 residues long. The CDR3 reads CSASLPRAEAFF. CDR3 in DNA: TGCAGTGCTAGCCTCCCTAGGGCTGAAGCTTTCTTT.

The J gene is TRBJ1-1, the V gene TRBV12-3 or TRBV12-4, with D unclear. CDR3 length: 14 amino acids. Trimming pared 5 bases from V and 5 bases from J, leaving 15 bases between. The CDR3 here is CASSARGLGTEAFF. The CDR3 DNA is TGTGCCAGCAGTGCCCGAGGGTTGGGGACTGAAGCTTTCTTT.

This clonotype occurred a few times. The rearrangement joins TRBV27 to TRBJ2-7, with D tentatively TRBD1 or TRBD2 (6 bases each). V dropped 6 bases and J dropped 7 bases, with 13 bases sitting between them. Germline CDR1 and CDR2: MNHEY and SMNVEV (reference sequence). The CDR3 spans 12 residues. The CDR3: CASSWQGREQYF. The CDR3 DNA is TGTGCCAGCAGCTGGCAGGGGAGGGAGCAGTACTTC.

The rearrangement joins TRBV27 to TRBJ2-7, with D maybe TRBD2 (5 bases). Germline CDR1 MNHEY, CDR2 SMNVEV (reference sequence). Trimming removed 3 bases from V and 6 bases from J, with 15 bases in between. The CDR3 extends over 14 amino acids. The CDR3 loop reads CASSFLPGSREQYF. CDR3 nucleotide sequence: TGTGCCAGCAGTTTTCTGCCGGGATCCCGCGAGCAGTACTTC.

The chain links TRBV5-1 to TRBJ1-5; D is perhaps TRBD1 (5 bases). Germline V gene lookup returns CDR1 SGHRS and CDR2 YFSETQ. The CDR3 runs to 14 residues. The ends were cut back, 2 bases at V and 7 bases at J, with 13 bases in the middle. CDR3 residues: CASSFGGPGQPQHF. In nucleotides, the CDR3 is TGCGCCAGCAGCTTCGGAGGCCCAGGGCAGCCCCAGCATTTT.

There are many counts of this clonotype. J is TRBJ2-6 and V is TRBV24-1; possibly TRBD1 for D (5 bases). Trimming took off 2 bases at V and 4 bases at J, with 11 bases between the two ends. The CDR3 sequence is 16 residues long. Germline V gene lookup returns CDR1 KGHDR and CDR2 SFDVKD. The CDR3 loop is CATSDSRVSGANVLTF. Here the CDR3 DNA reads TGTGCCACCAGTGATTCCAGGGTTTCAGGGGCCAACGTCCTGACTTTC.

This rearrangement joins TRBV19 to TRBJ2-7; maybe TRBD2 (6 bases). Germline V CDR1 and CDR2: LNHDA, SQIVND (reference sequence). V shed 3 bases and J shed 3 bases, with 15 bases lying between them. The CDR3 extends over 15 amino acids. CDR3: CASSMGGLGHYEQYF. CDR3 bases: TGTGCCAGTAGTATGGGAGGCCTAGGGCACTACGAGCAGTACTTC.

The V call is TRBV12-3 or TRBV12-4, the J call TRBJ1-5; no reliable D call. The CDR3 loop spans 17 amino acids. The V gene lost 0 bases and the J gene lost 2 bases, with 14 bases spanning the gap. The CDR3 spells CASSLAQSLTGNQPQHF. The CDR3 DNA reads TGTGCCAGCAGTTTAGCGCAGTCCTTGACGGGCAATCAGCCCCAGCATTTT.

This clonotype occurred a few times. The chain is built from TRBV18 and TRBJ1-5, with a weak D call TRBD1 (5 bases). Trimming left V 3 bases short and J 0 bases short, with 12 bases between. Germline CDR1 KGHSH, CDR2 LQKENI. The CDR3 runs to 16 residues. CDR3: CASSPSDRSSNQPQHF. CDR3 sequence (DNA): TGTGCCAGCTCACCGTCCGACAGAAGTAGCAATCAGCCCCAGCATTTT.

This clonotype was detected only a few times. The chain couples TRBV15 to TRBJ2-5; possible D gene TRBD1, 5 bases. The germline V gene has CDR1 LNHNV and CDR2 YYDKDF (reference sequence). The CDR3 is 14 residues long. Trimming took off 11 bases at V and 7 bases at J, with 23 bases between the two ends. DNA of the CDR3: TGTGCCGATCAACCAGGGCTTCCTGGTTTGACCCAGTACTTC. The encoded protein is CADQPGLPGLTQYF.

This clonotype was detected only a few times. V and J are TRBV12-3 or TRBV12-4 and TRBJ2-6; tentative D call: TRBD1 (5 bases). The CDR3 spans 16 residues. Trimming removed 1 base from V and 4 bases from J, with 11 bases in between. The CDR3 loop is CASSLDGATGANVLTF. CDR3 bases: TGTGCCAGCAGTTTAGATGGGGCAACGGGGGCCAACGTCCTGACTTTC.

The chain joins TRBV25-1 to TRBJ2-5; 9 nucleotides match TRBD2. The V gene end was trimmed by 4 bases and the J gene end by 6 bases; junction bases not matched to a gene: 6. There are 14 residues in the CDR3. Germline CDR1 MGHDK, CDR2 SYGVNS. The CDR3 DNA sequence: TGTGCCAGCAGTGGCGGGAGGGGAGAAAAGACCCAGTACTTC. This sequence encodes CASSGGRGEKTQYF.

Ten or more counts support this clonotype. The rearrangement links TRBV12-3 or TRBV12-4 to TRBJ2-1; 8 bases are shared with TRBD2. V was clipped by 6 bases and J by 2 bases; unmatched bases: 6. The CDR3 sequence is 15 residues long. CDR3 bases: TGTGCCAGCAGATCCCGACTAGCGACCTACAATGAGCAGTTCTTC. Protein product: CASRSRLATYNEQFF.

The rearrangement links TRBV29-1 to TRBJ2-7; perhaps TRBD1 as D (6 bases). Per germline, CDR1 SQVTM and CDR2 ANQGSEA. The CDR3 is 11 amino acids. Between the trimmed V and J ends, which lost 7 bases and 5 bases, there was a span of 12 bases. The CDR3 here is CSAEGGDEQYF. CDR3 nucleotide sequence: TGCAGCGCCGAAGGGGGTGACGAGCAGTACTTC.

The V call is TRBV24-1, the J call TRBJ1-2; D is unresolved. The CDR3 totals 14 residues. Trimming removed 4 bases at V and 5 bases at J, with 13 bases between. Germline V CDR1 and CDR2: KGHDR, SFDVKD. The CDR3 protein is CATSDRGWLYGYTF. The CDR3 DNA reads as TGTGCCACCAGTGACCGAGGATGGCTATATGGCTACACCTTC.

The table lists this clonotype with a few counts. The rearrangement uses TRBV20-1 and TRBJ2-5, with D perhaps matching TRBD1 or TRBD2 (5 bases each). Germline CDR1 is DFQATT and CDR2 is SNEGSKA (reference sequence). The V and J ends lost 3 bases and 0 bases respectively, with 14 bases between them. The length of the CDR3 is 15 residues. In nucleotides, the CDR3 is TGCAGTGCTAGCCGGGACGGCCTATACCAAGAGACCCAGTACTTC. As protein: CSASRDGLYQETQYF.

The chain couples TRBV27 to TRBJ1-2, with TRBD1 matching over 8 bases. The CDR3 spans 15 residues. V gave up 6 bases and J gave up 4 bases; unmatched junction bases: 10. Germline CDR1 is MNHEY and CDR2 is SMNVEV (reference sequence). The CDR3 bases are TGTGCCAGCAGCCCGAGTGGAGGGACAGGCTATGGCTACACCTTC. As protein: CASSPSGGTGYGYTF.

The chain joins TRBV6-5 to TRBJ2-6; the match to TRBD1 covers 7 bases. The length of the CDR3 is 19 residues. Trimming took 0 bases from V and 0 from J; bases not matched to a gene: 8. Germline V CDR1 and CDR2: MNHEY, SVGAGI. Here the CDR3 reads CASSYSDETGISGANVLTF. The CDR3 region has the DNA TGTGCCAGCAGTTACTCGGATGAGACAGGGATCTCTGGGGCCAACGTCCTGACTTTC.

This clonotype was seen a few times. This sequence joins TRBV6-5 and TRBJ2-3; 10 nucleotides align to TRBD2. Germline V gene lookup returns CDR1 MNHEY and CDR2 SVGAGI. V lost 4 bases to trimming and J lost 2 bases; unmatched junction nucleotides: 15. This CDR3 has 19 amino acids. CDR3 sequence (DNA): TGTGCCAGCAGTTCCTCCGGGCTAGCGGGAGTAGGCTTCACAGATACGCAGTATTTT. Encoded protein: CASSSSGLAGVGFTDTQYF.

This chain uses TRBV5-1 with TRBJ1-4; D remains unclear. V dropped 0 bases and J dropped 8 bases, with 14 bases sitting between them. The CDR3 is made up of 15 amino acids. The germline V gene encodes CDR1 SGHRS and CDR2 YFSETQ. This CDR3 reads CASSLGHGGEEKLFF. CDR3 in DNA: TGCGCCAGCAGCTTGGGGCACGGTGGTGAGGAAAAACTGTTTTTT.